A selection of T cell receptor beta chains follows, all from one sample in a study of T cell changes during pregnancy in multiple sclerosis. Clones were sequenced by immunoSEQ multiplex PCR, and TCRdb holds only the in-frame ones, with some missing. Counted here are roughly 40,000 clones, around nine tenths occurring once; the ten biggest clones make up 0.78%. The specimen comprised CD4+ T cells from peripheral blood mononuclear cells, sampled before pregnancy. These receptors were taken from a female donor with multiple sclerosis, enrolled in a pregnancy study. CDR3s include the opening cysteine and the closing phenylalanine or tryptophan. The D gene is left open where the match is weak. Size tells how often a clone was seen (once, few, many) or the class of an expanded clone, and some rows leave it out.

j_call	d_call	clone_size	v_call	cdr3_nt	cdr3_aa
TRBJ1-1	TRBD1	few	TRBV19	TGTGCCAGTAGTACCCGGACAGGGAACACTGAAGCTTTCTTT	CASSTRTGNTEAFF
TRBJ1-5	TRBD1	-	TRBV6-6	TGTGCCAGCACAATCGGGACAGGGATAGTGCCCCAGCATTTT	CASTIGTGIVPQHF
TRBJ2-3	TRBD2	-	TRBV5-1	TGCGCCAGCAGCTTGGGGGCTAGCGGGAGTGGATATACGCAGTATTTT	CASSLGASGSGYTQYF
TRBJ2-7	TRBD1	-	TRBV15	TGTGCCACCAGCAGAGATCAGGGACAGGGCTCCTACGAGCAGTACTTC	CATSRDQGQGSYEQYF
TRBJ2-7	-	-	TRBV28	TGTGCCAGCATCGGGGTCTACGAGCAGTACTTC	CASIGVYEQYF
TRBJ2-7	TRBD2	-	TRBV7-9	TGTGCCAGCAGCGTTAGCGGGAGGCATTCCTCCTACGAGCAGTACTTC	CASSVSGRHSSYEQYF
TRBJ1-1	-	-	TRBV19	TGTGCCAGTAGTATAGAGGTCAGGTCTAGCGAAGCTTTCTTT	CASSIEVRSSEAFF
TRBJ2-7	TRBD1	-	TRBV5-1	TGCGCCAGCAGCTTGGGGGGGACAGTCTACGAGCAGTACTTC	CASSLGGTVYEQYF
TRBJ2-7	-	-	TRBV2	TGTGCCAGCATGAGGGAGGTGGCGGCAGTCATACCCTACGAGCAGTACTTC	CASMREVAAVIPYEQYF
TRBJ1-5	-	once	TRBV6-6	TGTGCCAGCAGTTTCATGGGGGCAAGCAATCAGCCCCAGCATTTT	CASSFMGASNQPQHF
TRBJ1-5	-	-	TRBV30	TGTGCCTGGAGTGTAAATATTAATCAGCCCCAGCATTTT	CAWSVNINQPQHF
TRBJ2-7	TRBD2	-	TRBV5-6	TGTGCCAGCAGCTTCACAGCGGGACCACGGGGAGAGCAGTACTTC	CASSFTAGPRGEQYF
TRBJ2-5	TRBD1	once	TRBV7-7	TGTGCTAGCAGCGGAGGGACAGGCCAAGAGACCCAGTACTTC	CASSGGTGQETQYF
TRBJ2-5	TRBD1	-	TRBV5-4	TGTGCCAGCAGCTTGCTACAGGGGGGCCAAGAGACCCAGTACTTC	CASSLLQGGQETQYF
TRBJ2-4	TRBD1	-	TRBV11-3	TGTGCCAGCAGCTCGGGACAGGATAAAAACATTCAGTACTTC	CASSSGQDKNIQYF
TRBJ2-7	-	-	TRBV5-1	TGCGCCAGCAGCTCTGGGTCAGGGGCGAGGCCGGTATCCGAGCAGTACTTC	CASSSGSGARPVSEQYF
TRBJ2-7	TRBD1	-	TRBV29-1	TGCAGCGCCAAAACAGGGGGCGGGGGGCAGTACTTC	CSAKTGGGGQYF
TRBJ1-2	-	-	TRBV5-6	TGTGCCAGCAGCCAACCCGCCGGGTCGGGCTACACCTTC	CASSQPAGSGYTF
TRBJ1-1	TRBD1	-	TRBV28	TGTGCCAGTCCCAGGCAGGGGGCCTTGGACACTGAAGCTTTCTTT	CASPRQGALDTEAFF
TRBJ2-7	TRBD1	once	TRBV9	TGTGCCAGCAGCGAGGGACAGGGGGCCTACGAGCAGTACTTC	CASSEGQGAYEQYF
TRBJ2-7	-	-	TRBV28	TGTGCCAGCAGCCCTAGGGGGGGTCCTTACGAGCAGTACTTC	CASSPRGGPYEQYF
TRBJ2-5	TRBD2	-	TRBV5-6	TGTGCCAGCAGCTTGGGGCTAGCGGGGCCTTGGAGGGAGACCCAGTACTTC	CASSLGLAGPWRETQYF
TRBJ1-5	-	-	TRBV11-1	TGTGCCAGCAGCTTGTCAGGGGAACAGCCCCAGCATTTT	CASSLSGEQPQHF